Listed here is a single TCR beta chain. What it binds is unknown. Germline V gene lookup returns CDR1 SGHTA and CDR2 FQGNSA. This CDR3 region has 16 residues. V dropped 1 base and J dropped 3 bases, with 15 bases sitting between them. The PCR employed 60 Vbeta primers together with 13 Jbeta primers. The repertoire was sequenced with immunoSEQ multiplex PCR; TCRdb's copy has only in-frame clones and lacks some. Seen in this sample are around 190,000 clones; the ten most common clones hold roughly 0.98%. This specimen comes from a study of cytomegalovirus exposure and HLA in healthy donors. Study-level background: About 79% of 350 to 400 genotyped donors fell in the Caucasian-associated ancestry cluster. The study, taken as a whole, reports: It was taken for granted in presence/absence analyses that sequencing depth across donors was roughly uniform. As confirmed in vitro, a few CMV-associated chains were specific for CMV antigens. The authors enumerated 150 to 200 TCR beta chains as linked to cytomegalovirus.

This TCR came from a woman in her twenties or thirties in good health and CMV-seropositive. This chain uses TRBV7-2 with TRBJ1-2; D is possibly TRBD1 (5 bases). Source material: PBMCs. The CDR3 loop reads CASSLEARADYYGYTF. The CDR3 bases are TGTGCCAGCAGCTTAGAGGCCAGGGCAGATTACTATGGCTACACCTTC.